The 21 T cell receptor beta chains below come from one sample, sequenced in a study of shared clonotypes between healthy human individuals. The table came from immunoSEQ multiplex PCR; TCRdb's copy has only in-frame clones and leaves some out. The table has about 2.1 million clones, approximately 94% seen once. As defined, naive CD8 cells were CD45RO-negative and positively selected for CCR7, with terminally differentiated effector memory CD45RA+ cells excluded. The sample was naive CD8+ T cells from PBMCs. Source of these receptors: a man aged 18 to 29 in good health. Some clones in this sample may be carry-over from other donors' samples.

The rearrangement uses TRBV19 and TRBJ1-1, with D possibly TRBD1 on 5 matching bases. Germline V gene data show CDR1 as LNHDA and CDR2 as SQIVND (reference sequence). V was shortened by 3 bases and J by 1 base, with 15 bases between the two germline ends. CDR3 size: 16 residues. CDR3 amino acids: CASSIPPWRGNTEAFF. DNA of the CDR3: TGTGCCAGTAGTATTCCCCCGTGGAGGGGGAACACTGAAGCTTTCTTT.

This clone was observed once. V is TRBV7-6 and J is TRBJ1-4, with D unclear. The germline CDR1 and CDR2 sequences are SGHVS and FNYEAQ. CDR3 size: 13 residues. Trimming stripped 3 bases from V and 3 bases from J, with 5 bases between. The CDR3 protein is CASSFRANEKLFF. The CDR3 DNA reads as TGTGCCAGCAGCTTCCGGGCTAATGAAAAACTGTTTTTT.

In its sample, this clone was seen once. V gene TRBV29-1 combines with J gene TRBJ2-1; unclear D gene. Germline V gene data show CDR1 as SQVTM and CDR2 as ANQGSEA. V lost 6 bases to trimming and J lost 5 bases, with 8 bases between them. CDR3 length: 11 amino acids. DNA of the CDR3: TGCAGCGTCCCCCGGAACAATGAGCAGTTCTTC. This translates into CSVPRNNEQFF.

The chain is built from TRBV19 and TRBJ2-1, with D perhaps TRBD2 (6 bases). Germline V gene data show CDR1 as LNHDA and CDR2 as SQIVND (reference sequence). The CDR3 extends over 12 amino acids. Trimming shortened V by 7 bases and J by 16 bases, and 20 bases separated the two germline ends. The chain's CDR3 is CASNRLGGGFFF. CDR3 nucleotide sequence: TGTGCCAGTAACCGCCTGGGGGGAGGTTTCTTCTTC.

The V gene is TRBV27, the J gene TRBJ1-5; D remains ambiguous. Germline values: CDR1 MNHEY, CDR2 SMNVEV (reference sequence). V was trimmed by 5 bases and J by 0 bases, leaving 17 bases between them. The CDR3 sequence is 17 residues long. The CDR3 nucleotides read TGTGCCAGCAGTCGTCGGGCAGCTAGGAATAGCAATCAGCCCCAGCATTTT. This codes for CASSRRAARNSNQPQHF.

This chain uses TRBV28 with TRBJ2-1, with 8 bases that match TRBD1. This CDR3 is built from 15 residues. V gave up 6 bases and J gave up 8 bases; unmatched junction bases: 12. Germline CDR1 and CDR2: MDHEN and SYDVKM. The CDR3, as DNA: TGTGCCAGCAGCCCCACGGGACAGGTGAAGTATGAGCAGTTCTTC. This encodes CASSPTGQVKYEQFF.

The chain links TRBV10-3 to TRBJ1-4; D uncertain. The germline gives CDR1 ENHRY, CDR2 SYGVKD. Trimming left V 2 bases short and J 3 bases short, with 10 bases between. CDR3 size: 15 residues. In nucleotides, the CDR3 is TGTGCCATCAGTGAGGTCCCATGGTCTAATGAAAAACTGTTTTTT. Its protein is CAISEVPWSNEKLFF.

CDR3 DNA sequence: TGTGCCAGCAGTCCCTGGACTACGAGAGGAGATGAGCAGTTCTTC. Its translation: CASSPWTTRGDEQFF. V usage is TRBV28 and J usage is TRBJ2-1, with D perhaps TRBD2 (6 bases). The CDR3 has 15 residues. Trimming took off 5 bases at V and 8 bases at J, with 19 bases between the two ends. CDR1 is MDHEN, CDR2 SYDVKM, per germline. The variable domain in full, completed from reference TRBV28 and TRBJ2-1, reads DVKVTQSSRYLVKRTGEKVFLECVQDMDHENMFWYRQDPGLGLRLIYFSYDVKMKEKGDIPEGYSVSREKKERFSLILESASTNQTSMYLCASSPWTTRGDEQFFGPGTRLTVL.

The rearrangement links TRBV9 to TRBJ2-7; D is perhaps TRBD2 (6 bases). V gave up 0 bases and J gave up 0 bases, with 10 bases separating them. CDR3 length equals 15 residues. The germline V gene encodes CDR1 SGDLS and CDR2 YYNGEE. The CDR3 spells CASSVDTSYSYEQYF. The CDR3 nucleotides read TGTGCCAGCAGCGTAGACACTAGCTACTCCTACGAGCAGTACTTC.

The J gene is TRBJ2-1, the V gene TRBV11-1; 8 bases fit TRBD1. Germline loops: CDR1 SGHAT, CDR2 FQDESV (reference sequence). The V and J ends lost 5 bases and 4 bases, in that order; junction bases with no gene match: 10. The CDR3 length is 16 residues. The chain's CDR3 is CASSETGVAGYNEQFF. The CDR3, as DNA: TGTGCCAGCAGCGAGACAGGGGTGGCGGGGTACAATGAGCAGTTCTTC.

The CDR3 loop reads CASRSGFGTDNEKLFF. Written as DNA, the CDR3 is TGTGCCAGCAGGAGTGGTTTCGGGACAGATAATGAAAAACTGTTTTTT. The V gene is TRBV25-1, the J gene TRBJ1-4; 7 nucleotides line up with TRBD1. CDR1 is MGHDK and CDR2 is SYGVNS in the germline V gene. The V and J ends lost 6 bases and 4 bases, in that order; junction bases with no gene match: 11. CDR3 length: 16 amino acids.

V and J are TRBV2 and TRBJ2-5, with D possibly being TRBD1 or TRBD2 (5 bases each). Germline assignment: CDR1 SNHLY and CDR2 FYNNEI. V was shortened by 5 bases and J by 0 bases, with 10 bases between the two germline ends. This CDR3 comprises 14 residues. The CDR3 spells CASSLPGHQETQYF. CDR3 bases: TGTGCCAGCAGTCTCCCGGGGCACCAAGAGACCCAGTACTTC.

J is TRBJ2-7 and V is TRBV6-1; tentative D call: TRBD1 (6 bases). V was shortened by 6 bases and J by 2 bases, with 14 bases between the two germline ends. The CDR3 runs 14 residues. Germline-derived CDR1 and CDR2 are MNHNS and SASEGT. The CDR3 DNA follows: TGTGCCAGCAGACCCCGGGACATTCCCTACGAGCAGTACTTC. Translating it yields CASRPRDIPYEQYF.

This clone was recorded only once. The V call is TRBV6-6, the J call TRBJ1-5, with D unclear. CDR1 MNHNY and CDR2 SVGAGI come from the germline V gene (reference sequence). This CDR3 is 15 amino acids long. V was pared by 0 bases and J by 4 bases, with 10 bases between. The CDR3, as DNA: TGTGCCAGCAGTTACTCGCGAACCTCTAATCAGCCCCAGCATTTT. It is translated as CASSYSRTSNQPQHF.

The chain joins TRBV27 to TRBJ2-3, with 12 bases that match TRBD2. V trimming: 7 bases; J trimming: 4 bases; junction bases outside the gene matches: 9. The CDR3 runs 16 residues. CDR1 is MNHEY and CDR2 is SMNVEV in the germline V gene (reference sequence). CDR3 DNA sequence: TGTGCCAGCACTTATTCGACTAGCGGGAGACCAGATACGCAGTATTTT. This sequence encodes CASTYSTSGRPDTQYF.

V gene TRBV19 combines with J gene TRBJ2-3; D is ambiguous. The length of the CDR3 is 14 residues. Trimming cost V 3 bases and J 2 bases, with 9 bases left between them. CDR1 LNHDA and CDR2 SQIVND come from the germline V gene (reference sequence). Here the CDR3 reads CASSMQYHTDTQYF. In DNA form, the CDR3 reads TGTGCCAGTAGTATGCAGTACCACACAGATACGCAGTATTTT. The entire variable domain, with the rest obtained from reference TRBV19 and TRBJ2-3, is as follows: DGGITQSPKYLFRKEGQNVTLSCEQNLNHDAMYWYRQDPGQGLRLIYYSQIVNDFQKGDIAEGYSVSREKKESFPLTVTSAQKNPTAFYLCASSMQYHTDTQYFGPGTRLTVL.

CDR3 nucleotides: TGTGCCAGCAGATTAACTCCTAGCTCCTACAATGAGCAGTTCTTC. Encoded protein: CASRLTPSSYNEQFF. The chain employs TRBV27 and TRBJ2-1; D gene uncertain. The CDR3 loop spans 15 amino acids. Germline CDR1 and CDR2: MNHEY and SMNVEV (reference sequence). The V end was cut by 6 bases, the J end by 0 bases, with 12 bases between.

The chain is built from TRBV14 and TRBJ1-2, with 9 nucleotides matching TRBD1. Per germline, CDR1 SGHDN and CDR2 FVKESK. The V and J ends lost 4 bases and 2 bases, in that order; junction bases with no gene match: 11. This CDR3 has 17 amino acids. This chain's CDR3 is CASSRGQGISGNYGYTF. The CDR3 DNA reads TGTGCCAGCAGCCGTGGACAGGGGATTAGCGGGAACTATGGCTACACCTTC.

V gene TRBV10-3 combines with J gene TRBJ2-3; D remains unclear. Germline V gene sequence: CDR1 ENHRY, CDR2 SYGVKD. The CDR3 is 14 residues long. The V gene lost 2 bases and the J gene lost 2 bases, with 8 bases spanning the gap. The CDR3 reads CAISEPGATDTQYF. The CDR3 nucleotides are TGTGCCATCAGTGAGCCCGGAGCCACAGATACGCAGTATTTT.

The genes are TRBV11-1 and TRBJ2-7; TRBD2 matches at 10 bases. The CDR3 totals 16 residues. The ends lost 1 base at V and 7 bases at J; junction bases unmatched: 10. Germline V gene lookup returns CDR1 SGHAT and CDR2 FQDESV (reference sequence). CDR3 in DNA: TGTGCCAGCAGCTTAGTTCCAGCGGGAGGGCTGGGGGAGCAGTACTTC. Its protein product is CASSLVPAGGLGEQYF. The full variable domain, with the rest looked up from reference TRBV11-1 and TRBJ2-7, is EAEVAQSPRYKITEKSQAVAFWCDPISGHATLYWYRQILGQGPELLVQFQDESVVDDSQLPKDRFSAERLKGVDSTLKIQPAELGDSAMYLCASSLVPAGGLGEQYFGPGTRLTVT.

The V and J genes are TRBV29-1 and TRBJ2-2, with 7 positions matching TRBD2. Germline V CDR1 and CDR2: SQVTM, ANQGSEA. This CDR3 comprises 15 residues. Trimming removed 0 bases from V and 5 bases from J; junction bases left unmatched: 6. The CDR3 coding sequence is TGCAGCGTTGAAGATCGATGGCGGGGGACCGGGGAGCTGTTTTTT. It translates to CSVEDRWRGTGELFF.